These 18 T cell receptor beta chains originate from one sample sequenced in a study of blood T cells in healthy people across ages. For the second PCR, which ran for 7 to 11 cycles, a sample-barcoded 5' primer and a J-beta primer mix were used. TCRdb recomputed calls from the 5' RACE reads with MiXCR, one row per CDR3 protein. This repertoire shows some 1.4 million distinct CDR3 sequences, roughly 40% found once; its top ten account for roughly 8.2%. The sequencing sample was made of blood. The receptors were gathered from a woman aged 18-29 years in good health.

V gene TRBV9 combines with J gene TRBJ2-1; 9 bases align to TRBD2. Germline V gene sequence: CDR1 SGDLS, CDR2 YYNGEE. The trim removed 0 bases at V and 5 bases at J, leaving 9 bases unmatched. This CDR3 comprises 17 residues. The CDR3 DNA is TGTGCCAGCAGCGTAGAGGGCGGGGGGGCCTCAGACAATGAGCAGTTCTTC. It encodes CASSVEGGGASDNEQFF.

This clonotype was observed a few times. This sequence joins TRBV4-1 and TRBJ2-6; D is unresolved. The V and J ends lost 3 bases and 0 bases respectively, with 6 bases between them. Germline V gene sequence: CDR1 MGHRA, CDR2 YSYEKL. The CDR3 totals 15 residues. CDR3 coding DNA: TGCGCCAGCAGCCAGCTGCTCTCTGGGGCCAACGTCCTGACTTTC. Translating it yields CASSQLLSGANVLTF.

The J gene is TRBJ2-5, the V gene TRBV4-1; 11 bases match TRBD2. The CDR3 length is 15 residues. The V gene end was trimmed by 4 bases and the J gene end by 2 bases; junction bases not matched to a gene: 3. CDR1 is MGHRA and CDR2 is YSYEKL in the germline V gene. This CDR3 reads CASSPGLAAQETQYF. Written as DNA, the CDR3 is TGCGCCAGCAGCCCGGGACTAGCGGCACAAGAGACCCAGTACTTC.

As regards this clonotype: A read error is possible here, since a much larger clone lies one base away. The chain is built from TRBV4-2 and TRBJ2-5; D is undetermined. Trimming took 0 bases from V and 11 from J, leaving 7 bases between them. Per the germline V gene, CDR1 is LGHNA and CDR2 is YNFKEQ. This CDR3 comprises 11 residues. This chain's CDR3 is CASSQEKEQYF. DNA for the CDR3: TGTGCCAGCAGCCAAGAAAAGGAGCAGTACTTC.

The chain carries TRBV4-1 and TRBJ2-7; D remains unclear. The germline V gene has CDR1 MGHRA and CDR2 YSYEKL. Trimming removed 3 bases from V and 4 bases from J, with 13 bases in between. The CDR3 consists of 14 residues. The CDR3, as DNA: TGCGCCAGCAGCCACCCCGGCGGAAATTACGAGCAGTACTTC. Translating it yields CASSHPGGNYEQYF.

The V and J genes are TRBV20-1 and TRBJ1-1, with D hard to call. V was shortened by 1 base and J by 0 bases, with 6 bases between the two germline ends. The CDR3 loop spans 13 amino acids. Looked up from germline, CDR1 is DFQATT and CDR2 is SNEGSKA (reference sequence). CDR3 nucleotides: TGCAGTGCTAGAGGTCCCCTGAACACTGAAGCTTTCTTT. Protein: CSARGPLNTEAFF.

The chain recombines TRBV12-3 or TRBV12-4 with TRBJ2-3, with 10 positions matching TRBD2. Trimming removed 3 bases from V and 2 bases from J; junction bases left unmatched: 11. This CDR3 has 18 residues. The CDR3 loop reads CASSFRGLAGANTDTQYF. In nucleotides, the CDR3 is TGTGCCAGCAGTTTCCGGGGCCTAGCGGGAGCCAACACAGATACGCAGTATTTT.

The chain combines TRBV11-1 with TRBJ2-7, with a tentative D call TRBD1 (5 bases). V was shortened by 2 bases and J by 1 base, with 12 bases between the two germline ends. The CDR3 length is 15 residues. Per the germline V gene, CDR1 is SGHAT and CDR2 is FQDESV (reference sequence). CDR3 coding DNA: TGTGCCAGCAGCTTAATAACAGGCAAATCCTACGAGCAGTACTTC. Amino acid sequence: CASSLITGKSYEQYF.

This clonotype appeared a few times. V is TRBV28 and J is TRBJ1-4, with D possibly being TRBD1 (6 bases). CDR1 MDHEN and CDR2 SYDVKM come from the germline V gene. V lost 2 bases, J lost 8 bases, and 12 bases lay in between. This CDR3 is 14 amino acids long. The chain's CDR3 is CASSLAGVGEKLFF. The CDR3 coding sequence is TGTGCCAGCAGTTTAGCAGGGGTTGGCGAAAAACTGTTTTTT.

CDR3 protein: CSARYPDSTYEQYF. CDR3 nucleotides: TGCAGTGCTCGATACCCAGACAGTACCTACGAGCAGTACTTC. The chain has TRBV20-1 and TRBJ2-7; D is perhaps TRBD1 (5 bases). This CDR3 has 14 amino acids. CDR1 and CDR2 (germline): DFQATT, SNEGSKA (reference sequence). V lost 5 bases, J lost 2 bases, and 16 bases lay in between.

This clonotype has a single count. The chain joins TRBV9 to TRBJ1-2; the D is unclear. Germline loops: CDR1 SGDLS, CDR2 YYNGEE. V lost 4 bases and J 3 bases, leaving 13 bases between the germline ends. The CDR3 has 14 amino acids. DNA of the CDR3: TGTGCCAGCAGCCCCCCGACGGCCTACTATGGCTACACCTTC. Protein sequence: CASSPPTAYYGYTF.

This clonotype turned up a few times. The chain links TRBV5-6 to TRBJ1-4; no reliable D call. With 1 base removed from V and 5 bases from J, the gap between germline ends came to 12 bases. Germline values: CDR1 SGHDT, CDR2 YYEEEE. This CDR3 has 15 amino acids. The CDR3 region has the DNA TGTGCCAGCAGCTTGCAAAGCACCTGGAATGAAAAACTGTTTTTT. Translating gives CASSLQSTWNEKLFF.

The rearrangement uses TRBV7-9 and TRBJ1-4, with D uncertain. Germline CDR1 reads SEHNR; CDR2 reads FQNEAQ (reference sequence). The CDR3 has 17 amino acids. Trimming pared 3 bases from V and 7 bases from J, leaving 21 bases between. The CDR3 nucleotides are TGTGCCAGCAGCTTTTATTGGACCCCGGGCGTCGGTGAAAAACTGTTTTTT. This sequence encodes CASSFYWTPGVGEKLFF.

To note about this clonotype: One end of the junction is discordant with germline, which a read error may explain. The V call is TRBV5-5, the J call TRBJ2-4; the D gene is possibly TRBD2 (6 bases). CDR1 and CDR2 (germline): SGHKS, YYEKEE (reference sequence). This CDR3 is built from 14 residues. The CDR3 region is CAGSLEGAKNIQYF. The CDR3 nucleotides read TGTGCCGGCAGCTTGGAGGGGGCCAAAAACATTCAGTACTTC. Filled out from reference TRBV5-5 and TRBJ2-4, the complete variable domain reads DAGVTQSPTHLIKTRGQQVTLRCSPISGHKSVSWYQQVLGQGPQFIFQYYEKEERGRGNFPDRFSARQFPNYSSELNVNALLLGDSALYLCAGSLEGAKNIQYFGAGTRLSVL.

The chain combines TRBV7-9 with TRBJ2-1; D assignment may be TRBD1 or TRBD2 (5 bases each). Trimming removed 7 bases from V and 6 bases from J, with 19 bases in between. The CDR3 has 15 residues. CDR1 and CDR2 (germline): SEHNR, FQNEAQ (reference sequence). CDR3 nucleotides: TGTGCCAGCAACGGATTCGGGACCAGCGTCAATGAGCAGTTCTTC. It yields the protein CASNGFGTSVNEQFF.

The rearrangement uses TRBV5-4 and TRBJ2-7, with D perhaps being TRBD1 or TRBD2 (5 bases each). The DNA matches TRBJ2-5 better at its end, which makes the J call doubtful. CDR3 length: 13 residues. In germline, CDR1 is SGHNT, CDR2 YYREEE (reference sequence). The CDR3 nucleotides read TGTGCCAGCAGCCAGGGATACGGAGGGACCCAGTACTTC. Residues: CASSQGYGGTQYF.

As regards this clonotype: A read error may account for a junction end that differs from germline. V and J are TRBV18 and TRBJ2-1, with D perhaps matching TRBD2 (5 bases). From germline, CDR1 is KGHSH and CDR2 LQKENI. The CDR3 spans 15 residues. CDR3 in DNA: TGTGCCAACTCACCACCGGTAGCGTTTTACAATGAGCAGTTCTTC. Its translation is CANSPPVAFYNEQFF.

The chain carries TRBV7-9 and TRBJ2-3; the D gene is possibly TRBD2 (5 bases). V gave up 5 bases and J gave up 2 bases, with 17 bases separating them. The CDR3 consists of 16 residues. From germline, CDR1 is SEHNR and CDR2 FQNEAQ (reference sequence). This CDR3 reads CASSPTSGAPTDTQYF. The CDR3 region has the DNA TGTGCCAGCAGCCCCACCAGCGGAGCTCCCACAGATACGCAGTATTTT.